The rows below give T cell receptor beta chains drawn from one sample of a study of regulatory T cells in long-lasting Graves disease. TCRdb called the multiplex PCR reads again in MiXCR, with one record for every CDR3 protein. In the table there are 500,000 to 700,000 distinct CDR3 sequences, roughly 15% of which are singletons. These sequences were also reported in another study, on T cells in Graves' hyperthyroidism and ophthalmopathy.

Sequenced material: peripheral blood mononuclear cells (PBMCs), taken at new diagnosis, from a patient treated with antithyroid drugs. These receptors were collected from a woman in her 30s with Graves disease. Each CDR3 is given with its conserved first and last residue. A D gene is named only where the DNA matches it firmly. Size is omitted from some rows. Given values are once, few, many or a class for expanded clones.

>TRBV20-1|.|many|TRBJ2-1
TGCAGTGCGACGGACGAAGACAATGAGCAGTTCTTC
CSATDEDNEQFF
>TRBV30|.|few|TRBJ2-7
TGTGCCTGGATGGCTGGCACCTACGAGCAGTACTTC
CAWMAGTYEQYF
>TRBV28|.|many|TRBJ2-3
TGTGCCAGCAGTTCAAGGTTAGGGTGGGGCACAGATACGCAGTATTTT
CASSSRLGWGTDTQYF
>TRBV5-1|TRBD2|few|TRBJ2-1
TGCGCCAGCAGCTTGGTTAGCGGGAGGTACAATGAGCAGTTCTTC
CASSLVSGRYNEQFF
>TRBV20-1|TRBD2|.|TRBJ2-1
TGCAGTGCTGAACCGGGACTAGCGCCAAGGAATGAGCAGTTCTTC
CSAEPGLAPRNEQFF
>TRBV30|TRBD1|.|TRBJ1-2
TGTGCCTGGGGACAGGGGAACTATGGCTACACCTTC
CAWGQGNYGYTF
>TRBV5-1|.|.|TRBJ2-2
TGCGCCAGCAGTTCCGGACAGTTCACCGGGGAGCTGTTTTTT
CASSSGQFTGELFF
>TRBV28|TRBD2|many|TRBJ2-1
TGTGCCAGCAGTTTCCTTCTGGCTACTAGCGGACTATACAATGAGCAGTTCTTC
CASSFLLATSGLYNEQFF
>TRBV2|.|many|TRBJ1-5
TGTGCCAGCAAGACCGAGGGGGATCAGCCCCAGCATTTT
CASKTEGDQPQHF
>TRBV12-3/TRBV12-4|TRBD1|many|TRBJ2-4
TGTGCCAGCAGTTCCGGGACAGGAAACATTCAGTACTTC
CASSSGTGNIQYF
>TRBV5-1|TRBD2|many|TRBJ2-3
TGCGCCAGCAGTCACGGGAGGGCCCCAGATACGCAGTATTTT
CASSHGRAPDTQYF
>TRBV6-1|TRBD1|many|TRBJ2-7
TGTGCCAGCAGTCGGGCCGGGACAGGGGCCAACGAGCAGTACTTC
CASSRAGTGANEQYF
>TRBV3-1|TRBD1|many|TRBJ2-1
TGTGCCAGCAGCCAACCCACCAGACAGGGGGCTTTAGACAATGAGCAGTTCTTC
CASSQPTRQGALDNEQFF
>TRBV7-8|TRBD2|many|TRBJ2-7
TGTGCCAGCAGCTCAGCGGGAGGAGGGACCTACGAGCAGTACTTC
CASSSAGGGTYEQYF
>TRBV12-3/TRBV12-4|TRBD2|many|TRBJ2-1
TGTGCCAGCAGTTTATACCCTAGCGGGAGTAGGGTGTTCTTC
CASSLYPSGSRVFF
>TRBV10-3|.|.|TRBJ1-1
TGTGCCATCAGTGAAGGTTCGGAAGCTTTCTTT
CAISEGSEAFF
>TRBV3-1|TRBD1|many|TRBJ1-1
TGTGCCAGCAGCCAAGGCATAAGGGGACAGCAGGGCACTGAAGCTTTCTTT
CASSQGIRGQQGTEAFF
>TRBV29-1|.|few|TRBJ1-1
TGCAGCGTTCGGCTTAATAAGAACACTGAAGCTTTCTTT
CSVRLNKNTEAFF
>TRBV28|TRBD1|many|TRBJ1-1
TGTGCCAGCAGTGGAGGGGGCGCGAGGAACACTGAAGCTTTCTTT
CASSGGGARNTEAFF
>TRBV6-2/TRBV6-3|.|few|TRBJ1-4
TGTGCCAGCAGTTACGGGGGTACCTATGAAAAACTGTTTTTT
CASSYGGTYEKLFF
>TRBV5-1|TRBD1|.|TRBJ2-7
TGCGCCAGCAGCTTAGACAGGGTAACCGAGCAGTACTTC
CASSLDRVTEQYF
>TRBV2|.|many|TRBJ2-1
TGTGCCAGCAGCGCCGAAGATGAGCAGTTCTTC
CASSAEDEQFF
>TRBV10-3|TRBD1|many|TRBJ2-2
TGTGCCATCAGTGGCGGTGGACAGGCCGGGGAGCTGTTTTTT
CAISGGGQAGELFF
>TRBV7-2|TRBD2|many|TRBJ2-5
TGTGCCAGCAGCGGAGACCCCCGGGGAGGGGAGACCCAGTACTTC
CASSGDPRGGETQYF
>TRBV12-3/TRBV12-4|.|.|TRBJ2-4
TGTGCCAGCACCCGGGACGGTCGACGTCAGTACTTC
CASTRDGRRQYF
>TRBV20-1|TRBD1|.|TRBJ1-1
TGCAGTGCTTGGGGACAGATGAACACTGAAGCTTTCTTT
CSAWGQMNTEAFF
>TRBV2|.|many|TRBJ1-5
TGTGCCAGCAAGAAGGAGTCACGAGGACAGCCCCAGCATTTT
CASKKESRGQPQHF
>TRBV6-4|.|.|TRBJ1-6
TGTGCCAGCAGAGAATTAAAGACCCATAATTCACCCCTCCACTTT
CASRELKTHNSPLHF
>TRBV20-1|.|.|TRBJ1-5
TGCAGTGCGGAACCGGGGACTCAGCCCCAGCATTTT
CSAEPGTQPQHF
>TRBV12-3/TRBV12-4|TRBD2|once|TRBJ2-3
TGTGCCAGCAGCGCAGCGGGAGTAGGTACAGATACGCGGTATTTT
CASSAAGVGTDTRYF
>TRBV7-9|.|.|TRBJ1-1
TGTGCCAGCAGCTCCCGAGACGCCAGGGGAGACACTGAAGCTTTCTTT
CASSSRDARGDTEAFF
>TRBV3-1|TRBD2|.|TRBJ2-2
TGTGCCAGCAGCCAAGTCTACTTGAGTCTTAGCGGGATGCTGTTTTTT
CASSQVYLSLSGMLFF
>TRBV20-1|.|.|TRBJ2-7
TGCAGTGCCCGAGACAGATACGAGCAGTGCTTC
CSARDRYEQCF